These T cell receptor beta chains were read from a single sample in a study of response to subunit inactivated influenza vaccine. A single record per CDR3 protein comes from TCRdb applying MiXCR to the RT-PCR reads. This table has 500,000 or so distinct CDR3 sequences, around 9.9% appearing once. The input for sequencing was PBMCs from blood, taken 35 to 45 days after vaccination. The origin of the receptors is a man aged 50 to 60 who received an inactivated influenza vaccine. Both conserved end residues are part of each CDR3. The D gene is left open where the match is weak. Some rows have no size entry. The others give once, few or many, or a class for an expanded clone.

v_call,clone_size,j_call,d_call,cdr3_aa,cdr3_nt
TRBV11-3,.,TRBJ2-3,TRBD2,CASSGKGASGFADTQYF,TGTGCCAGCAGCGGAAAGGGCGCTAGCGGTTTTGCAGATACGCAGTATTTT
TRBV4-3,few,TRBJ1-2,.,CASSQNLRTDSNYGYTF,TGCGCCAGCAGCCAAAATCTACGGACGGATTCTAACTATGGCTACACCTTC
TRBV5-1,.,TRBJ1-1,.,CASSQSAAARNTEAFF,TGCGCCAGCAGTCAATCCGCCGCGGCCCGGAACACTGAAGCTTTCTTT
TRBV20-1,.,TRBJ2-3,.,CSARVVRDTQYF,TGCAGTGCTAGGGTAGTAAGAGATACGCAGTATTTT
TRBV12-3/TRBV12-4,few,TRBJ2-3,.,CASSLEPRGKGDTQYF,TGTGCCAGCAGTTTAGAGCCCCGGGGAAAGGGGGATACGCAGTATTTT
TRBV4-2,many,TRBJ2-7,.,CASSQPMAAPYEQYF,TGTGCCAGCAGCCAACCCATGGCAGCGCCCTACGAGCAGTACTTC
TRBV18,.,TRBJ2-1,.,CASSPPLKSLSYNEQFF,TGTGCCAGCTCACCCCCGTTAAAGTCCCTCTCCTACAATGAGCAGTTCTTC
TRBV5-1,.,TRBJ2-7,TRBD2,CASSLNVRLAGASYEQYF,TGCGCCAGCAGCTTGAACGTTCGGCTAGCGGGAGCCTCCTACGAGCAGTACTTC
TRBV7-2,.,TRBJ1-1,.,CASSKWTEAFF,TGTGCCAGCAGCAAGTGGACTGAAGCTTTCTTT
TRBV6-5,many,TRBJ1-4,TRBD1,CASSYRGQPNEKLFF,TGTGCCAGCAGTTACCGGGGACAGCCCAATGAAAAACTGTTTTTT
TRBV20-1,.,TRBJ2-5,TRBD2,CSARRAAGVQETQYF,TGCAGTGCTCGCCGGGCAGCGGGAGTCCAAGAGACCCAGTACTTC
TRBV5-1,many,TRBJ2-5,.,CASSTQETQYF,TGTGCCAGCAGCACCCAAGAGACCCAGTACTTC
TRBV2,.,TRBJ2-3,.,CASKYAGSNQPQYF,TGTGCCAGCAAGTACGCAGGGAGCAATCAGCCCCAGTATTTT
TRBV29-1,many,TRBJ2-4,.,CSVWTALDIQYF,TGCAGCGTCTGGACGGCCCTAGACATTCAGTACTTC
TRBV4-2,few,TRBJ1-6,TRBD1,CASSQRQGDNSPLHF,TGTGCCAGCAGCCAACGACAGGGTGACAATTCACCCCTCCACTTT
TRBV12-3/TRBV12-4,few,TRBJ2-7,TRBD1,CASSRNRGRYEQYF,TGTGCCAGCAGCCGAAACAGGGGGAGGTACGAGCAGTACTTC
TRBV12-3/TRBV12-4,many,TRBJ2-7,.,CASSLSAFGYEQYF,TGTGCCAGCAGTTTGTCGGCTTTCGGCTACGAGCAGTACTTC
TRBV25-1,.,TRBJ2-5,.,CASSEISSQETQYF,TGTGCCAGCAGTGAAATCAGTAGCCAAGAGACCCAGTACTTC
TRBV12-3/TRBV12-4,few,TRBJ1-2,.,CASSLGWTDYGYTF,TGTGCCAGCAGTTTAGGGTGGACGGACTATGGCTACACCTTC
TRBV5-1,many,TRBJ2-7,.,CASSLSGPEDEQYF,TGCGCCAGCAGCTTAAGTGGTCCTGAGGACGAGCAGTACTTC
TRBV29-1,.,TRBJ2-7,.,CSVEEGDPPYEQYF,TGCAGCGTTGAAGAGGGTGATCCCCCCTACGAGCAGTACTTC
TRBV20-1,many,TRBJ1-2,TRBD1,CSARPRDREGYTF,TGCAGTGCTAGGCCCCGGGACAGGGAGGGCTACACCTTC
TRBV12-3/TRBV12-4,many,TRBJ1-1,.,CASSFHTPGRAEAFF,TGTGCCAGCAGTTTTCACACCCCGGGCCGGGCTGAAGCTTTCTTT
TRBV4-2,.,TRBJ2-6,.,CASSLESGANVLTF,TGTGCCAGCAGCTTAGAATCTGGGGCCAACGTCCTGACTTTC
TRBV20-1,.,TRBJ2-6,.,CSASPSSGANVLTF,TGCAGTGCTTCACCCAGCTCTGGGGCCAACGTCCTGACTTTC
TRBV5-5,few,TRBJ2-1,TRBD2,CASSYLGLAPYNEQFF,TGTGCCAGCAGCTACCTAGGACTAGCGCCCTACAATGAGCAGTTCTTC
TRBV4-1,many,TRBJ2-7,.,CASSQDGGYGLEQYF,TGCGCCAGCAGCCAAGATGGAGGCTACGGTCTCGAGCAGTACTTC
TRBV9,few,TRBJ2-1,TRBD2,CATSESGGGEQFF,TGTGCCACCTCGGAAAGCGGGGGGGGTGAGCAGTTCTTC
TRBV7-9,.,TRBJ2-3,.,CASSPRPSDTQYF,TGTGCCAGCAGCCCTCGCCCATCCGATACGCAGTATTTT
TRBV28,few,TRBJ2-1,.,CASSMILLSNEQFF,TGTGCCAGCAGCATGATCCTGCTTAGCAATGAGCAGTTCTTC
TRBV7-3,.,TRBJ2-1,.,CASSFSRGAPNEQFF,TGTGCCAGCAGCTTCTCACGGGGAGCCCCTAATGAGCAGTTCTTC
TRBV11-2,many,TRBJ1-2,.,CASSAGLWRGELGYTF,TGTGCCAGCAGCGCCGGACTCTGGAGGGGAGAATTGGGCTACACCTTC
TRBV28,few,TRBJ2-5,TRBD2,CASSQLAGGVGTQYF,TGTGCCAGCAGTCAACTAGCGGGAGGTGTTGGGACCCAGTACTTC
TRBV20-1,many,TRBJ2-1,TRBD2,CSAEKSGSSYNEQFF,TGCAGTGCTGAGAAAAGCGGGAGCTCCTACAATGAGCAGTTCTTC
TRBV11-2,few,TRBJ2-1,TRBD2,CASSSDSGNEQFF,TGTGCCAGCAGCTCGGATAGCGGGAATGAGCAGTTCTTC
TRBV20-1,many,TRBJ1-3,.,CSARDGAGTNTIYF,TGCAGTGCTAGAGATGGAGCAGGCACTAACACCATATATTTT
TRBV29-1,many,TRBJ2-1,.,CSVSLVVGNNEQFF,TGCAGCGTCTCCCTGGTAGTCGGAAACAATGAGCAGTTCTTC
TRBV9,.,TRBJ2-3,.,CASSPQVGTDTQYF,TGTGCCAGCAGCCCTCAGGTTGGCACAGATACGCAGTATTTT
TRBV10-3,few,TRBJ2-1,.,CAILEDEQFF,TGTGCCATCCTTGAGGATGAGCAGTTCTTC
TRBV12-3/TRBV12-4,.,TRBJ2-3,.,CASRGLGGPATDTQYF,TGTGCCAGCAGGGGATTAGGGGGGCCAGCTACAGATACGCAGTATTTT
TRBV7-2,.,TRBJ2-7,.,CASSSGPARHEQYF,TGTGCCAGCAGCTCCGGGCCCGCGAGACACGAGCAGTACTTC
TRBV7-2,.,TRBJ2-7,TRBD2,CASSLASGRASGSFEQYF,TGTGCCAGCAGCTTAGCGAGCGGGAGGGCCTCGGGATCCTTCGAGCAGTACTTC
TRBV5-1,few,TRBJ2-1,.,CASRTPDSSRQFF,TGCGCCAGCAGGACTCCTGATAGCTCTCGGCAGTTCTTC
TRBV5-4,.,TRBJ2-1,.,CASSSPQGAAGRAYNEQFF,TGTGCCAGCAGCTCTCCCCAGGGGGCGGCCGGGAGGGCCTACAATGAGCAGTTCTTC
TRBV29-1,many,TRBJ2-7,TRBD2,CSVPVAGGPSEQYF,TGCAGCGTTCCCGTAGCGGGAGGGCCATCCGAGCAGTACTTC
TRBV10-3,few,TRBJ2-1,.,CAISESQELRREQFF,TGTGCCATCAGTGAGTCTCAGGAACTAAGGCGGGAGCAGTTCTTC
TRBV20-1,many,TRBJ2-1,TRBD2,CSARDRGFSGVMDEQFF,TGCAGTGCTAGAGATAGGGGGTTTAGCGGGGTCATGGATGAGCAGTTCTTC
TRBV6-1,.,TRBJ1-3,.,CASSPDPGTREAGNTIYF,TGTGCCAGCAGTCCCGACCCCGGGACCCGGGAAGCAGGAAACACCATATATTTT
TRBV12-3/TRBV12-4,.,TRBJ2-7,TRBD2,CASTTGTSYYEQYF,TGTGCCAGCACCACCGGGACTAGCTACTACGAGCAGTACTTC
TRBV20-1,many,TRBJ2-1,TRBD2,CSASWGLAGAEQFF,TGCAGTGCTAGTTGGGGACTAGCGGGAGCTGAGCAGTTCTTC
TRBV7-2,few,TRBJ2-2,TRBD2,CASSFTSGSRFGELFF,TGTGCCAGCAGCTTCACTAGCGGCAGTCGCTTCGGGGAGCTGTTTTTT
TRBV6-1,few,TRBJ2-7,TRBD2,CASKYESGVSSYEQYF,TGTGCCAGCAAATACGAGAGCGGGGTTAGCTCCTACGAGCAGTACTTC
TRBV3-1,few,TRBJ1-2,TRBD1,CASSQDRTGAHGNYGYTF,TGTGCCAGCAGCCAAGATCGCACAGGGGCCCACGGCAACTATGGCTACACCTTC